Each of the 29 T cell receptor beta chains below was sequenced from the same sample in a study of CD8+CD57+ T cells in acquired aplastic anemia. For CDR3 and TCR beta VDJ profiling, genomic DNA was the template used. TCRdb redid the calling of the reads with MiXCR, one entry per CDR3 protein. This sample has 150,000 to 200,000 distinct CDR3 sequences; approximately 60% occur once, and the top ten carry roughly 42%. Input material: sorted CD4+, CD8+, or CD8+CD57+ T cells (not recorded which) from PBMCs. These receptors all stem from a human donor in good health.

This clonotype was detected many times. In nucleotides, the CDR3 is TGTGCCACCAGTGGCCTAGCGGGACGCTCCTACAATGAGCAGTTCTTC. Amino acid sequence: CATSGLAGRSYNEQFF. The chain has TRBV15 and TRBJ2-1, with 9 positions matching TRBD2. The CDR3 loop spans 16 amino acids. The germline CDR1 and CDR2 sequences are LNHNV and YYDKDF (reference sequence). J lost 0 bases, V lost 6 bases, and 6 bases had no gene match.

Many counts were recorded for this clonotype. The chain links TRBV20-1 to TRBJ2-1; TRBD2 might be the D (6 bases). V dropped 0 bases and J dropped 2 bases, with 14 bases sitting between them. Germline CDR1 DFQATT, CDR2 SNEGSKA (reference sequence). The CDR3 is 16 amino acids. Here the CDR3 DNA reads TGCAGTGCTAGAGATCAGATACTAGCAGCCTACAATGAGCAGTTCTTC. Amino acid sequence: CSARDQILAAYNEQFF.

The V and J genes are TRBV7-2 and TRBJ1-1; D call uncertain. Per germline, CDR1 SGHTA and CDR2 FQGNSA. The CDR3 consists of 12 residues. V dropped 4 bases and J dropped 10 bases, with 13 bases sitting between them. The CDR3 region has the DNA TGTGCCAGCAGCTCACAGCAGGTCGGAGCTTTCTTT. Amino acid sequence: CASSSQQVGAFF.

V and J are TRBV10-3 and TRBJ1-1, with D perhaps matching TRBD1 (5 bases). V lost 4 bases, J lost 4 bases, and 10 bases lay in between. The CDR3 has 13 residues. Looked up from germline, CDR1 is ENHRY and CDR2 is SYGVKD. CDR3 residues: CAISGREGTEAFF. The CDR3 DNA reads TGTGCCATCAGTGGCAGGGAGGGCACTGAAGCTTTCTTT.

V gene TRBV24-1 combines with J gene TRBJ1-5; 7 bases are shared with TRBD1. V dropped 3 bases and J dropped 6; count of bases not matched to a gene: 7. Germline V gene sequence: CDR1 KGHDR, CDR2 SFDVKD. CDR3 length: 15 amino acids. The CDR3: CATSDRRQGAQPQHF. DNA for the CDR3: TGTGCCACCAGTGATCGTAGACAGGGTGCTCAGCCCCAGCATTTT.

At least ten counts were recorded for this clonotype. V gene TRBV11-2 combines with J gene TRBJ2-7; TRBD2 matches at 12 bases. Per the germline V gene, CDR1 is SGHAT and CDR2 is FQNNGV. The CDR3 consists of 16 residues. After removal of 3 bases from V and 1 base from J, the junction contained 4 bases not matched to a gene. The CDR3 here is CASSLGLAGASYEQYF. CDR3 nucleotides: TGTGCCAGCAGCTTGGGACTAGCGGGCGCATCCTACGAGCAGTACTTC.

This clonotype was detected once. V and J are TRBV7-9 and TRBJ2-2; no definite D call. The CDR3 consists of 16 residues. The germline V and J ends were trimmed by 5 bases and 3 bases, with 16 bases remaining between them. Germline CDR1 and CDR2: SEHNR and FQNEAQ (reference sequence). The CDR3 sequence is CASSPFGLLDTGELFF. DNA of the CDR3: TGTGCCAGCAGCCCGTTTGGGCTTCTAGACACCGGGGAGCTGTTTTTT.

The chain links TRBV15 to TRBJ1-6, with 8 bases identical to TRBD1. Germline V lookup: CDR1 LNHNV, CDR2 YYDKDF (reference sequence). This CDR3 spans 14 amino acids. V lost 3 bases to trimming and J lost 9 bases; unmatched junction nucleotides: 4. CDR3 residues: CATSRGQEGSPLHF. For the CDR3, the DNA is TGTGCCACCAGCAGGGGACAGGAAGGTTCACCCCTCCACTTT.

This chain connects TRBV15 to TRBJ2-3; D tentatively fits TRBD1 or TRBD2 (5 bases each). V lost 5 bases to trimming and J lost 2 bases, with 17 bases between them. In germline, CDR1 is LNHNV, CDR2 YYDKDF (reference sequence). The CDR3 sequence is 16 residues long. The CDR3 here is CATSSRDRVLTDTQYF. The CDR3 region has the DNA TGTGCCACCAGCTCTCGGGACCGCGTACTCACAGATACGCAGTATTTT.

The V and J genes are TRBV20-1 and TRBJ2-6; D remains unclear. CDR1 is DFQATT and CDR2 is SNEGSKA in the germline V gene (reference sequence). This CDR3 comprises 15 residues. The V end was cut by 1 base, the J end by 0 bases, with 7 bases between. As DNA, the CDR3 is TGCAGTGCTAGAGTGAGAATCTCTGGGGCCAACGTCCTGACTTTC. Residues: CSARVRISGANVLTF.

The CDR3 coding sequence is TGCAGTGCTAGAGTGGGTAGCGGGAGGGCCGGGGAGACCCAGTACTTC. Translating it yields CSARVGSGRAGETQYF. V and J are TRBV20-1 and TRBJ2-5; 11 bases are shared with TRBD2. The ends lost 1 base at V and 5 bases at J; junction bases unmatched: 9. This CDR3 has 16 amino acids. Germline V lookup: CDR1 DFQATT, CDR2 SNEGSKA (reference sequence).

The sample holds a few counts of this clonotype. At one boundary the junction diverges from the germline segment, which might be a read error. The CDR3, as DNA: TGTGCCAGCAGCTTATTCCCTCGGGGGACCGGCACAGATACGCAGTATTTT. Translated, it gives CASSLFPRGTGTDTQYF. V and J are TRBV28 and TRBJ2-3; TRBD2 might be the D (6 bases). This CDR3 contains 17 residues. Germline assignment: CDR1 MDHEN and CDR2 SYDVKM.

The V call is TRBV7-6, the J call TRBJ2-7, with TRBD2 matching over 9 bases. Trimming at V came to 2 bases and at J to 5 bases, leaving 10 bases not matched to a gene. Germline V lookup: CDR1 SGHVS, CDR2 FNYEAQ. The CDR3 sequence is 16 residues long. CDR3 protein: CASSLRRGGSGNEQYF. CDR3 sequence (DNA): TGTGCCAGCAGCTTAAGGCGGGGGGGCTCTGGCAACGAGCAGTACTTC.

This clonotype was recorded many times. The chain joins TRBV5-1 to TRBJ2-7; TRBD2 is a possible D gene (6 bases). CDR1 SGHRS and CDR2 YFSETQ come from the germline V gene. Trimming took 0 bases from V and 3 from J, leaving 19 bases between them. The CDR3 has 17 amino acids. In nucleotides, the CDR3 is TGCGCCAGCAGCTTGGAGACACTAGCTGTGATGAGCTACGAGCAGTACTTC. Protein sequence: CASSLETLAVMSYEQYF.

The V and J genes are TRBV4-3 and TRBJ2-1; unclear D gene. CDR3 length: 14 amino acids. From germline, CDR1 is LGHNA and CDR2 YSLEER. The V end was cut by 1 base, the J end by 4 bases, with 8 bases between. As DNA, the CDR3 is TGCGCCAGCAGCCAAGGGCCGATATACAATGAGCAGTTCTTC. This sequence encodes CASSQGPIYNEQFF.

The chain is built from TRBV20-1 and TRBJ1-1, with a possible D match to TRBD1 (6 bases). This CDR3 contains 14 residues. Trimming shortened V by 6 bases and J by 2 bases, and 16 bases separated the two germline ends. Germline CDR1 and CDR2: DFQATT and SNEGSKA (reference sequence). The CDR3 region has the DNA TGCAGTGCCACGGGGGCAGGGGAAAACACTGAAGCTTTCTTT. This codes for CSATGAGENTEAFF.

This chain uses TRBV7-2 with TRBJ2-5; perhaps TRBD1 as D (5 bases). The CDR3 extends over 14 amino acids. Trimming took 3 bases from V and 1 from J, leaving 9 bases between them. Germline V CDR1 and CDR2: SGHTA, FQGNSA. CDR3 protein: CASSLPGFQETQYF. The DNA for the CDR3 is TGTGCCAGCAGCTTGCCAGGGTTCCAAGAGACCCAGTACTTC.

Only a few counts were recorded for this clonotype. The CDR3 region is CASSSSSGNPGELFF. The CDR3 coding sequence is TGTGCCAGCAGTTCGTCTAGCGGGAATCCCGGGGAGCTGTTTTTT. The J gene is TRBJ2-2, the V gene TRBV27; 9 bases are shared with TRBD2. The CDR3 has 15 amino acids. The junction had 6 bases not matched to a gene; V was cut back by 4 bases and J by 6 bases. Germline CDR1 MNHEY, CDR2 SMNVEV (reference sequence).

CDR3 in DNA: TGTGCCAGCAGTGGGGGCAGCAAAGAGACCCAGTACTTC. It encodes CASSGGSKETQYF. The chain has TRBV7-2 and TRBJ2-5; possible D gene TRBD1, 6 bases. The V and J ends lost 6 bases and 3 bases respectively, with 11 bases between them. This CDR3 has 13 amino acids. Germline CDR1 and CDR2: SGHTA and FQGNSA.

The chain couples TRBV7-2 to TRBJ1-1; 8 nucleotides agree with TRBD1. CDR3 size: 14 residues. V shed 6 bases and J 8 bases; nucleotides not matched to a gene: 11. Germline V CDR1 and CDR2: SGHTA, FQGNSA. The CDR3 spells CASRPLGQGAEAFF. CDR3 nucleotide sequence: TGTGCCAGCAGACCACTCGGACAGGGTGCCGAAGCTTTCTTT. Looking up the rest from reference TRBV7-2 and TRBJ1-1 gives the full variable domain: GAGVSQSPSNKVTEKGKDVELRCDPISGHTALYWYRQSLGQGLEFLIYFQGNSAPDKSGLPSDRFSAERTGGSVSTLTIQRTQQEDSAVYLCASRPLGQGAEAFFGQGTRLTVV.

The chain couples TRBV6-1 to TRBJ1-5, with D unresolved. V lost 3 bases, J lost 0 bases, and 9 bases lay in between. CDR3 size: 15 residues. CDR1 and CDR2 (germline): MNHNS, SASEGT. The DNA for the CDR3 is TGTGCCAGCAGTGAGGATATCCTTAGCAATCAGCCCCAGCATTTT. Amino acids: CASSEDILSNQPQHF.

This clonotype was seen more than once but under ten times. This could be a read error, since a much larger clone is one nucleotide away. The chain links TRBV12-3 or TRBV12-4 to TRBJ2-3; 12 bases are a match to TRBD2. The CDR3 consists of 12 residues. The V segment lost 7 bases and the J segment 8 bases; nucleotides outside the gene matches: 1. The CDR3 here is CASKLAGGTQYF. Here the CDR3 DNA reads TGTGCCAGCAAACTAGCGGGAGGTACGCAGTATTTT.

The chain couples TRBV9 to TRBJ2-3; D perhaps matches TRBD1 (6 bases). V lost 1 base and J lost 0, with 12 bases in between. The CDR3 runs to 16 residues. Germline V gene lookup returns CDR1 SGDLS and CDR2 YYNGEE. In DNA, the CDR3 is TGTGCCAGCAGCGTATATGGGGGCCCTAGCACAGATACGCAGTATTTT. It codes for CASSVYGGPSTDTQYF.

The CDR3 region is CSSNRQGLYEQYF. As DNA, the CDR3 is TGCAGCTCTAACAGACAGGGGCTCTACGAGCAGTACTTC. V gene TRBV20-1 combines with J gene TRBJ2-7; 8 nucleotides match TRBD1. The CDR3 has 13 residues. Germline CDR1 is DFQATT and CDR2 is SNEGSKA (reference sequence).

As to this clonotype: This sequence may be a read error, since a much larger clone differs from it by one base. The chain couples TRBV6-6 to TRBJ2-3; D gene unclear. Germline CDR1 MNHNY, CDR2 SVGAGI (reference sequence). The CDR3 has 12 residues. This CDR3 reads CASSPTGDAQYF. CDR3 coding DNA: TGTGCCAGCAGTCCGACTGGAGATGCGCAGTATTTT.

V usage is TRBV10-3 and J usage is TRBJ2-7; D gene ambiguous. The CDR3 is 12 amino acids. Germline CDR1 and CDR2: ENHRY and SYGVKD. The V end was cut by 6 bases, the J end by 5 bases, with 11 bases between. CDR3 in amino acids: CAIRGSRDEQYF. CDR3 in DNA: TGTGCCATCAGGGGCTCTCGGGACGAGCAGTACTTC.

The chain recombines TRBV20-1 with TRBJ2-5, with TRBD1 identical over 11 bases. From germline, CDR1 is DFQATT and CDR2 SNEGSKA (reference sequence). V was pared by 0 bases and J by 1 base, with 4 bases of the junction left unmatched. This CDR3 is 16 amino acids long. The CDR3 region is CSAREDRGPGQETQYF. In DNA form, the CDR3 reads TGCAGTGCTAGAGAGGACAGGGGGCCCGGCCAAGAGACCCAGTACTTC.

V is TRBV12-3 or TRBV12-4 and J is TRBJ2-5; D is possibly TRBD2 (5 bases). CDR3 length: 11 residues. Trimming took off 11 bases at V and 5 bases at J, with 12 bases between the two ends. For the CDR3, the DNA is TGTGCCTCATTGAGAGGGGAGACCCAGTACTTC. Translation: CASLRGETQYF.

This clonotype showed up many times. This chain links TRBV20-1 with TRBJ2-1; 9 bases agree with TRBD2. CDR1 is DFQATT, CDR2 SNEGSKA, per germline (reference sequence). The CDR3 runs 15 residues. The V segment lost 1 base and the J segment 6 bases; nucleotides outside the gene matches: 7. This CDR3 is CSARVGLAGINEQFF. In DNA, the CDR3 is TGCAGTGCTAGAGTCGGGCTAGCGGGAATCAATGAGCAGTTCTTC.